This entry features one TCR beta chain sequence. These data are taken from a study of blood T cell repertoires in COVID-19. This CDR3 region has 12 residues. V was cut by 6 bases and J by 6 bases, with 8 bases left in between. Germline values: CDR1 MDHEN, CDR2 SYDVKM. Sequencing used immunoSEQ multiplex PCR; TCRdb keeps in-frame clones, though not all of them. The sample yields around 230,000 clones, about 80% seen once. This sequence joins TRBV28 and TRBJ1-4, with unresolved D. The clonotype comes from a man aged 35 to 55 who had recovered from COVID-19. Sequencing was performed on PBMCs or T cells enriched from blood (not recorded which). The CDR3 protein is CASRPRDEKLFF. CDR3 bases: TGTGCCAGCAGGCCGAGAGATGAAAAACTGTTTTTT.